This TCR beta chain was profiled in a study of control samples from healthy donors and cancer patients (dated by TCRdb to the early 2020s). Receptor libraries were prepared by the immunoSEQ multiplex PCR assay. Sourced from immuneACCESS, this table was stored by TCRdb with only in-frame sequences that have V and J called. A share of the clones is absent; for the studies checked, an unresolved V gene accounts for under half, and the remainder has no known explanation. The table for this sample lists 120,000 or so clones; about 90% of them were counted only once. Of the sample, around 1.8% is held by the ten largest clones. On this clone: Its antigen target is currently unknown. No per-base quality is available; no much larger clone lies one base away.

From cysteine to phenylalanine, the CDR3 is 18 amino acids long. The DNA shown is the 54-base CDR3, in frame from base 1. The germline V gene (reference sequence) sets CDR1 to LNHNV and CDR2 to YYDKDF. V is cut back by 0 bases and J by 3 bases, with 10 bases in the junction unmatched. The chain is assembled from TRBV15 and TRBJ2-5; 10 bases in the middle match TRBD2. This clonotype was sampled from a man aged 18 to 30 in good health. Sample: blood. The sequenced DNA is TGTGCCACCAGCAGAGATCTCGGTGGCCTAGCGGGAGAAGAGACCCAGTACTTC. Its protein reads: CATSRDLGGLAGEETQYF.